This entry features one TCR beta chain sequence. Arm-PCR of CDR3 regions and iRepertoire HTBI primers were used to build TCR beta libraries. TCRdb itself ran the multiplex PCR reads through MiXCR, one entry per CDR3 protein. Of more than 300,000 distinct CDR3 sequences listed, about 20% are singletons. This CDR3 is built from 13 residues. Trimming removed 7 bases from V and 7 bases from J, with 16 bases in between. Germline V lookup: CDR1 LNHDA, CDR2 SQIVND (reference sequence). Time point described: persistent/refractory GD, antithyroid drugs over 5 years with positive TRAb. The TCR library was made from RNA extracted from PBMCs. The data were taken from a study of regulatory T cells in long-lasting Graves disease.

The genes are TRBV19 and TRBJ1-2; D ambiguous. Sequenced material: peripheral blood mononuclear cells (PBMCs), taken when the disease was refractory, from a patient treated with antithyroid drugs. This TCR was sampled from a female donor with Graves disease. This CDR3 is CASKGNLVSGYTF. The CDR3 bases are TGTGCCAGTAAAGGCAACCTCGTCTCTGGCTACACCTTC.